One T cell receptor beta chain is described in this entry. No antigen is known for it. Germline CDR1 reads MNHEY; CDR2 reads SVGEGT. The CDR3 loop spans 15 amino acids. Trimming removed 2 bases from V and 12 bases from J; junction bases left unmatched: 11. The data were obtained in a study of Ad26.COV2.S vaccination and SARS-CoV-2 variants. Overall study results and limits: Vaccine and placebo recipients had similar non-spike TCR breadth.

As to treatment: some 19 received Ad26.COV2.S at low or high dose, single or two shots; 5 received placebo; per-sample allocation not given. The samples date from day 63 after the first vaccine or placebo injection. Assay used: immunoSEQ multiplex PCR; TCRdb lists only in-frame clones, some missing. The repertoire holds around 450,000 clones, with roughly 90% as singletons. The clonotype comes from a person aged 18-65 years who received the Ad26.COV2.S COVID-19 vaccine or a placebo. This rearrangement joins TRBV6-2 or TRBV6-3 to TRBJ2-7, with 12 bases identical to TRBD1. The sequencing here drew on peripheral blood, taken in a trial of Ad26.COV2.S vaccine versus placebo. The CDR3 DNA reads TGTGCCAGCAGTTACGGGGACAGGGGGCCACCCAGATCGTACTTC. Protein sequence: CASSYGDRGPPRSYF.